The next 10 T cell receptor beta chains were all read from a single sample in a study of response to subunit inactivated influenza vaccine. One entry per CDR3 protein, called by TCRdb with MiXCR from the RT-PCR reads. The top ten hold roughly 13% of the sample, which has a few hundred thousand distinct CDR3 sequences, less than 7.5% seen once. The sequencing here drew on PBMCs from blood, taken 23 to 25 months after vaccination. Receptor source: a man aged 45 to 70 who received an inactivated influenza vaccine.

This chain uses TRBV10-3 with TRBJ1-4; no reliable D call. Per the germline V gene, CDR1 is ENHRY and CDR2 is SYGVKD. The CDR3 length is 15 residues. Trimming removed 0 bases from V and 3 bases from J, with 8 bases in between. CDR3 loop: CAISESRVSNEKLFF. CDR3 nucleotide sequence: TGTGCCATCAGTGAGTCAAGGGTATCTAATGAAAAACTGTTTTTT.

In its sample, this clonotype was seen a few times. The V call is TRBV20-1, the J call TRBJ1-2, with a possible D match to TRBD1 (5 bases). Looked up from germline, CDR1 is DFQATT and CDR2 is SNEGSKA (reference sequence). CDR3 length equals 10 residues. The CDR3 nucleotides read TGCAGGCAGGGAGGCTATGGCTACACCTTC. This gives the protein CRQGGYGYTF.

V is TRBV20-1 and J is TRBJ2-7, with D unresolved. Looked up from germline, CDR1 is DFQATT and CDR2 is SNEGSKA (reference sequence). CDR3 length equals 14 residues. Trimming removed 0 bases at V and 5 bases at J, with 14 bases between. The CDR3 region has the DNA TGCAGTGCTAGAGATCTCAGGCTCCAGGACGAGCAGTACTTC. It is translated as CSARDLRLQDEQYF.

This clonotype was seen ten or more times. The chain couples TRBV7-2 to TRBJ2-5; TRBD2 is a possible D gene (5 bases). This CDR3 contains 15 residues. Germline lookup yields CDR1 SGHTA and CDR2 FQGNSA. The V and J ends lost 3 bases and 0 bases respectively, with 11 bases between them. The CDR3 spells CASSLGGRYQETQYF. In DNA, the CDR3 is TGTGCCAGCAGCTTGGGTGGGAGATACCAAGAGACCCAGTACTTC.

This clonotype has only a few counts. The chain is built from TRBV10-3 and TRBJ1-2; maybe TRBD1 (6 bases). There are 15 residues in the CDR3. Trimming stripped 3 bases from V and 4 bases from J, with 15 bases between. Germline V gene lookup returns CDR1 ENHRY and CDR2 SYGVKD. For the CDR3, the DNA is TGTGCCATCAGTGAAAAACAGGGTGACCTCTATGGCTACACCTTC. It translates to CAISEKQGDLYGYTF.

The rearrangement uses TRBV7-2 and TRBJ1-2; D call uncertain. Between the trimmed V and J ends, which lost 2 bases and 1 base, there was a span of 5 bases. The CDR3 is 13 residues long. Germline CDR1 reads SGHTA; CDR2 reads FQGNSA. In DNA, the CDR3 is TGTGCCAGCAGCTTACAGAGTAACTATGGCTACACCTTC. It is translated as CASSLQSNYGYTF.

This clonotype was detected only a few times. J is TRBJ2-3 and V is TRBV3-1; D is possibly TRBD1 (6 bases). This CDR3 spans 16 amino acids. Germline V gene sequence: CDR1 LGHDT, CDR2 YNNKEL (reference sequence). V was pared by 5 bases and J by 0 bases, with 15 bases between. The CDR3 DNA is TGTGCCAGCAGCGCAAGCCAGGGGCGAAGCACAGATACGCAGTATTTT. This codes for CASSASQGRSTDTQYF.

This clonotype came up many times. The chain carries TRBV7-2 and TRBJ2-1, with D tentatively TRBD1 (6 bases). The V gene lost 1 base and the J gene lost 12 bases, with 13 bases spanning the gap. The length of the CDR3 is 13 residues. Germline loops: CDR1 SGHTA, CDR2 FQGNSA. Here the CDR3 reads CASSLVWGRGQFF. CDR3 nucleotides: TGTGCCAGCAGCTTAGTTTGGGGGCGCGGGCAGTTCTTC.

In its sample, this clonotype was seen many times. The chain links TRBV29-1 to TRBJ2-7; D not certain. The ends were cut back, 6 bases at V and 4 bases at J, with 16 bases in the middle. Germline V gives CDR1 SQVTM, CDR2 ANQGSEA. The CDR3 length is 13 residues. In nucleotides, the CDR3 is TGCAGCGTAACCCTTTCGACGCTTTACGAGCAGTACTTC. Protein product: CSVTLSTLYEQYF.

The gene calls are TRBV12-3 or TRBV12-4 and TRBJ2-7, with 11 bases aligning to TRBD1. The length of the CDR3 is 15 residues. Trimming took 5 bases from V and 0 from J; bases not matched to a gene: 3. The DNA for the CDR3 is TGTGCCAGCAGTCGGGGACAGGGGGGCTCCTACGAGCAGTACTTC. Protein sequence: CASSRGQGGSYEQYF.